This T cell receptor beta chain was sequenced during a study of blood T cell repertoires in COVID-19. Background on the study: COVID-19 samples collected from the United States, Italy and Spain covered acute and convalescent phases.

The CDR3 loop spans 15 amino acids. V dropped 1 base and J dropped 2; count of bases not matched to a gene: 2. Germline V CDR1 and CDR2: LNHNV, YYDKDF (reference sequence). Allocation to cohorts depended on clinical history reported by the participants. Individuals in the exposed group had encountered a COVID-19 case within 2 weeks preceding study entry. Measured with immunoSEQ multiplex PCR; TCRdb has only the in-frame clones, and not every one. The sample lists about 160,000 clones, about 90% occurring once. V is TRBV15 and J is TRBJ2-7; 10 bases match TRBD1. The clonotype was recovered from a woman in her forties who had been exposed to COVID-19. The sequenced sample consisted of PBMCs or T cells enriched from blood (not recorded which). The CDR3 region has the DNA TGTGCCACCAGCAGAGGGACAGGGGGAGCCTACGAGCAGTACTTC. The encoded protein is CATSRGTGGAYEQYF.